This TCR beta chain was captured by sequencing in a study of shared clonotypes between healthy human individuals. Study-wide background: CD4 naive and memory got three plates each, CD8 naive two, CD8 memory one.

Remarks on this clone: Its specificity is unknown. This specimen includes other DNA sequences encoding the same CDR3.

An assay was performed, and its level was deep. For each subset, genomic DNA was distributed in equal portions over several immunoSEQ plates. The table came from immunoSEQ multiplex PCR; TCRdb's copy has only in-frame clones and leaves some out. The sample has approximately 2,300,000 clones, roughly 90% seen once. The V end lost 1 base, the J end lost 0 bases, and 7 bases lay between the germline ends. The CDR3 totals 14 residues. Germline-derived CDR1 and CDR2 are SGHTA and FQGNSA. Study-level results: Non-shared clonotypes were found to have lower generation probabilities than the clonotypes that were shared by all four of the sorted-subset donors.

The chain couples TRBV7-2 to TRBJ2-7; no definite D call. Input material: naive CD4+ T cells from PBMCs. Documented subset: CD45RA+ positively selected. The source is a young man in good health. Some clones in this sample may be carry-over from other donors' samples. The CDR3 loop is CASSLGRSSYEQYF. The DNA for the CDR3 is TGTGCCAGCAGCTTAGGCCGGAGCTCCTACGAGCAGTACTTC.